One sample yielded the 27 T cell receptor beta chains listed below, sequenced in a study of blood T cell repertoires in COVID-19. The repertoire was sequenced with immunoSEQ multiplex PCR; TCRdb's copy has only in-frame clones and lacks some. The top ten clones hold 5.1% of a sample with roughly 100,000 clones, roughly nine tenths of them seen once. Source material: peripheral blood. Receptors were obtained from a human donor in a cohort sampled during active COVID-19.

This clone was observed a few times. This chain joins TRBV15 and TRBJ1-5; D is ambiguous. Germline V gene data show CDR1 as LNHNV and CDR2 as YYDKDF (reference sequence). Trimming left V 5 bases short and J 1 base short, with 9 bases between. This CDR3 has 14 residues. The CDR3, as DNA: TGTGCCACCAGCGCTGTAGTCAGCAATCAGCCCCAGCATTTT. Its protein product is CATSAVVSNQPQHF.

V gene TRBV27 combines with J gene TRBJ1-4, with 8 nucleotides matching TRBD1. The junction had 11 bases not matched to a gene; V was cut back by 6 bases and J by 8 bases. The germline V gene has CDR1 MNHEY and CDR2 SMNVEV (reference sequence). This CDR3 spans 15 amino acids. The CDR3 coding sequence is TGTGCCAGCAGACCCCGGGGACAGGTCACCGAAAAACTGTTTTTT. Protein: CASRPRGQVTEKLFF.

The chain is built from TRBV23-1 and TRBJ2-2, with D tentatively TRBD1 (6 bases). TRBV23-1 is flagged as an ORF with uncertain function. The CDR3 totals 14 residues. The V end was cut by 8 bases, the J end by 3 bases, with 13 bases between. The CDR3 spells CASSHEGDTGELFF. The CDR3 coding sequence is TGCGCCAGCTCTCACGAGGGGGACACCGGGGAGCTGTTTTTT.

The V call is TRBV28, the J call TRBJ1-6, with D perhaps matching TRBD1 (6 bases). CDR1 and CDR2 from the germline V gene are MDHEN and SYDVKM. The CDR3 has 14 residues. V was pared by 7 bases and J by 5 bases, with 12 bases between. The CDR3 protein is CASIRTENNSPLHF. CDR3 sequence (DNA): TGTGCCAGCATCCGGACAGAAAATAATTCACCCCTCCACTTT.

V usage is TRBV27 and J usage is TRBJ2-7; 8 bases are a match to TRBD2. V shed 0 bases, J shed 1 base, and the junction held 2 bases outside the gene matches. CDR1 is MNHEY and CDR2 is SMNVEV in the germline V gene (reference sequence). The CDR3 runs to 15 residues. The chain's CDR3 is CASSLSRGRSYEQYF. Here the CDR3 DNA reads TGTGCCAGCAGTTTATCCCGCGGGAGGTCCTACGAGCAGTACTTC.

The genes are TRBV12-3 or TRBV12-4 and TRBJ2-5; D gene ambiguous. The CDR3 has 11 residues. Trimming took 10 bases from V and 0 from J, leaving 6 bases between them. The CDR3 sequence is CATSYQETQYF. The CDR3 nucleotides are TGTGCCACCTCGTACCAAGAGACCCAGTACTTC.

This clone was seen a single time. The chain joins TRBV20-1 to TRBJ1-3, with 9 nucleotides matching TRBD1. The CDR3 is made up of 15 amino acids. Germline-derived CDR1 and CDR2 are DFQATT and SNEGSKA (reference sequence). V shed 4 bases and J 2 bases; nucleotides not matched to a gene: 6. The CDR3 loop reads CSATEGTGTGNTIYF. CDR3 in DNA: TGCAGTGCTACTGAGGGGACAGGGACTGGAAACACCATATATTTT.

J is TRBJ2-2 and V is TRBV24-1; 9 nucleotides align to TRBD2. After removal of 4 bases from V and 7 bases from J, the junction contained 6 bases not matched to a gene. The CDR3 has 15 amino acids. Germline CDR1 and CDR2: KGHDR and SFDVKD. The CDR3 nucleotides read TGTGCCACCAGTGACCATAGCGGGAGAGTCGGGGAGCTGTTTTTT. It is translated as CATSDHSGRVGELFF.

The sample holds a few counts of this clone. This chain links TRBV7-9 with TRBJ2-1; 9 bases agree with TRBD1. Germline assignment: CDR1 SEHNR and CDR2 FQNEAQ (reference sequence). The CDR3 is 18 amino acids. Trimming cost V 5 bases and J 0 bases; bases outside gene matches: 11. The CDR3 loop reads CASSVGQGSLSSYNEQFF. Written as DNA, the CDR3 is TGTGCCAGCAGCGTTGGACAGGGGTCCCTGAGCTCCTACAATGAGCAGTTCTTC. Based on the CDR3 plus reference TRBV7-9 and TRBJ2-1, the full variable domain is DTGVSQNPRHKITKRGQNVTFRCDPISEHNRLYWYRQTLGQGPEFLTYFQNEAQLEKSRLLSDRFSAERPKGSFSTLEIQRTEQGDSAMYLCASSVGQGSLSSYNEQFFGPGTRLTVL.

V usage is TRBV7-2 and J usage is TRBJ2-7, with 8 positions matching TRBD2. With V trimmed by 4 bases and J by 0 bases, 8 bases remained unmatched. This CDR3 comprises 16 residues. Per the germline V gene, CDR1 is SGHTA and CDR2 is FQGNSA. CDR3 sequence reads: CASSSTGGGISYEQYF. As DNA, the CDR3 is TGTGCCAGCAGCTCCACCGGGGGGGGGATCTCCTACGAGCAGTACTTC.

The chain employs TRBV4-2 and TRBJ2-2; 7 nucleotides line up with TRBD1. The CDR3 runs 15 residues. V trimming: 1 base; J trimming: 5 bases; junction bases outside the gene matches: 4. Germline-derived CDR1 and CDR2 are LGHNA and YNFKEQ. The chain's CDR3 is CASSQGARGTGELFF. The CDR3 nucleotides are TGTGCCAGCAGCCAAGGGGCCAGGGGGACCGGGGAGCTGTTTTTT.

Sample share makes this clone medium-sized. The rearrangement joins TRBV5-4 to TRBJ1-6; D gene unclear. V was trimmed by 4 bases and J by 7 bases, leaving 18 bases between them. CDR3 length: 16 residues. Germline CDR1 is SGHNT and CDR2 is YYREEE (reference sequence). The CDR3 coding sequence is TGTGCCAGCAGCCCCGAGCCCGGGGAACGGAATTCACCCCTCCACTTT. Protein sequence: CASSPEPGERNSPLHF.

The CDR3 here is CASSVDQGSYGYTF. For the CDR3, the DNA is TGTGCCAGCAGCGTAGATCAGGGTAGCTATGGCTACACCTTC. The chain couples TRBV9 to TRBJ1-2; possibly TRBD1 for D (5 bases). The germline V and J ends were trimmed by 0 bases and 4 bases, with 10 bases remaining between them. CDR1 is SGDLS and CDR2 is YYNGEE in the germline V gene. This CDR3 spans 14 amino acids.

This rearrangement joins TRBV11-2 to TRBJ2-1; 7 bases align to TRBD1. This CDR3 is built from 16 residues. Per germline, CDR1 SGHAT and CDR2 FQNNGV. V lost 0 bases, J lost 7 bases, and 9 bases stayed unmatched. CDR3: CASSLERGRMGNEQFF. The CDR3 DNA follows: TGTGCCAGCAGCTTAGAGAGGGGGCGGATGGGGAATGAGCAGTTCTTC.

This clone was counted a single time. The chain employs TRBV19 and TRBJ1-6; 7 bases map to TRBD1. J lost 5 bases, V lost 5 bases, and 12 bases had no gene match. Germline assignment: CDR1 LNHDA and CDR2 SQIVND (reference sequence). CDR3 length equals 17 residues. CDR3 region: CASSFQTGTANNSPLHF. Here the CDR3 DNA reads TGTGCCAGTAGTTTTCAAACCGGGACAGCGAATAATTCACCCCTCCACTTT.

Concerning this clone itself: Different DNA sequences within this sample yield the same CDR3. This chain connects TRBV18 to TRBJ1-1, with D perhaps matching TRBD1 (5 bases). Trimming took 4 bases from V and 5 from J, leaving 11 bases between them. There are 13 residues in the CDR3. Germline V gene lookup returns CDR1 KGHSH and CDR2 LQKENI. CDR3: CASSQGRGTEAFF. CDR3 DNA: TGTGCCAGCTCACAAGGTAGGGGTACTGAAGCTTTCTTT. The full variable domain, in which reference TRBV18 and TRBJ1-1 provide the parts outside the CDR3, is NAGVMQNPRHLVRRRGQEARLRCSPMKGHSHVYWYRQLPEEGLKFMVYLQKENIIDESGMPKERFSAEFPKEGPSILRIQQVVRGDSAAYFCASSQGRGTEAFFGQGTRLTVV.

The chain is built from TRBV7-2 and TRBJ2-1; 8 positions agree with TRBD2. CDR1 is SGHTA, CDR2 FQGNSA, per germline. With 5 bases clipped from V and 7 bases from J, the junction kept 10 bases outside the gene matches. This CDR3 is 15 amino acids long. This CDR3 reads CASSPPGLVQNEQFF. CDR3 DNA: TGTGCCAGCAGCCCACCGGGACTAGTCCAAAATGAGCAGTTCTTC.

This chain uses TRBV5-6 with TRBJ2-5; 9 bases fit TRBD2. Germline lookup yields CDR1 SGHDT and CDR2 YYEEEE. The CDR3 is made up of 17 amino acids. V shed 4 bases and J 4 bases; nucleotides not matched to a gene: 14. CDR3 nucleotide sequence: TGTGCCAGCAGCCCTTTGGGCCTAGCGGGACTGGGAGAGACCCAGTACTTC. Translated, it gives CASSPLGLAGLGETQYF.

The chain couples TRBV7-2 to TRBJ1-2, with TRBD1 as a possible D gene (6 bases). The V end was cut by 0 bases, the J end by 4 bases, with 15 bases between. CDR3 length: 16 residues. Germline V CDR1 and CDR2: SGHTA, FQGNSA. DNA for the CDR3: TGTGCCAGCAGCTTAGCCCTCCCAGGGGTGGGCTATGGCTACACCTTC. Residues: CASSLALPGVGYGYTF. Combining the CDR3 with reference TRBV7-2 and TRBJ1-2 gives the whole variable domain GAGVSQSPSNKVTEKGKDVELRCDPISGHTALYWYRQSLGQGLEFLIYFQGNSAPDKSGLPSDRFSAERTGGSVSTLTIQRTQQEDSAVYLCASSLALPGVGYGYTFGSGTRLTVV.

This chain connects TRBV11-2 to TRBJ1-5; D is uncertain. The CDR3 runs 13 residues. V was clipped by 3 bases and J by 6 bases, with 9 bases between them. From germline, CDR1 is SGHAT and CDR2 FQNNGV. DNA of the CDR3: TGTGCCAGCAGCTTTAACAGCTTTCAGCCCCAGCATTTT. Translation: CASSFNSFQPQHF.

The V gene is TRBV15, the J gene TRBJ2-7; 9 bases align to TRBD1. CDR3 size: 14 residues. The V and J ends lost 4 bases and 2 bases, in that order; junction bases with no gene match: 3. Germline assignment: CDR1 LNHNV and CDR2 YYDKDF (reference sequence). For the CDR3, the DNA is TGTGCCACCAGCAAAGGGACAGGGACCTACGAGCAGTACTTC. Its translation is CATSKGTGTYEQYF.

The rearrangement links TRBV5-1 to TRBJ2-7, with 8 bases identical to TRBD1. Germline V gene sequence: CDR1 SGHRS, CDR2 YFSETQ. The CDR3 sequence is 14 residues long. Germline trimming cut 3 bases from V and 4 bases from J; bases unmatched to any gene: 6. DNA of the CDR3: TGCGCCAGCAGCTACGGGACAGGCGGGTACGAGCAGTACTTC. Encoded protein: CASSYGTGGYEQYF.

The rearrangement uses TRBV18 and TRBJ2-7; 7 bases fit TRBD2. Germline CDR1 KGHSH, CDR2 LQKENI. After removal of 8 bases from V and 6 bases from J, the junction contained 16 bases not matched to a gene. The CDR3 runs 15 residues. The CDR3 nucleotides are TGTGCCAGCCCCACTTTGTGGGAGGGAGGTAGCGAGCAGTACTTC. Translation gives CASPTLWEGGSEQYF.

V and J are TRBV5-1 and TRBJ2-5, with 9 bases aligning to TRBD2. CDR3 length equals 13 residues. Germline V gives CDR1 SGHRS, CDR2 YFSETQ. Trimming removed 6 bases from V and 5 bases from J; junction bases left unmatched: 5. The CDR3 reads CASNLAGYETQYF. The CDR3 DNA reads as TGCGCCAGCAATCTAGCGGGATATGAGACCCAGTACTTC.

V gene TRBV10-1 combines with J gene TRBJ2-1; 8 bases fit TRBD2. The CDR3 runs 16 residues. CDR1 and CDR2 from the germline V gene are WNHNN and SYGVQD (reference sequence). The trim removed 8 bases at V and 4 bases at J, leaving 13 bases unmatched. Here the CDR3 DNA reads TGCGCCAGCGGCCCTACGACTCTAGCGGGTTACAATGAGCAGTTCTTC. It translates to CASGPTTLAGYNEQFF.

V gene TRBV6-2 or TRBV6-3 combines with J gene TRBJ2-1; a possible D gene is TRBD2 (6 bases). Germline V CDR1 and CDR2: MNHEY, SVGEGT. The length of the CDR3 is 15 residues. The V gene lost 7 bases and the J gene lost 0 bases, with 13 bases spanning the gap. The CDR3 spells CASTPPGVSYNEQFF. The CDR3 bases are TGTGCCAGCACCCCCCCGGGGGTCTCCTACAATGAGCAGTTCTTC.

The V gene is TRBV7-2, the J gene TRBJ2-2; 9 bases map to TRBD1. The CDR3 has 16 residues. Trimming cost V 3 bases and J 2 bases; bases outside gene matches: 4. Germline V CDR1 and CDR2: SGHTA, FQGNSA. CDR3 amino acids: CASSLGDRVNTGELFF. In DNA form, the CDR3 reads TGTGCCAGCAGCTTGGGGGACAGGGTTAACACCGGGGAGCTGTTTTTT.